This T cell receptor (beta chain) was sequenced in a study of cytomegalovirus exposure and HLA in healthy donors. The primer mix had 60 Vbeta and 13 Jbeta primers. TCRdb's copy holds only in-frame clones and misses some; the assay was immunoSEQ multiplex PCR. The sample holds tens of thousands of clones, 81% seen once. The germline V gene encodes CDR1 SGHTA and CDR2 FQGNSA. Trimming took 0 bases from V and 8 from J, leaving 10 bases between them. The CDR3 is made up of 13 amino acids. The genes are TRBV7-2 and TRBJ1-2, with TRBD1 as a possible D gene (5 bases). Sequencing input: PBMCs. The sequence was collected from a girl aged 2-10 years in good health and CMV-seropositive. CDR3 nucleotides: TGTGCCAGCAGCTTAGCTCAACAGGCCGGCTACACCTTC. Amino acid sequence: CASSLAQQAGYTF.